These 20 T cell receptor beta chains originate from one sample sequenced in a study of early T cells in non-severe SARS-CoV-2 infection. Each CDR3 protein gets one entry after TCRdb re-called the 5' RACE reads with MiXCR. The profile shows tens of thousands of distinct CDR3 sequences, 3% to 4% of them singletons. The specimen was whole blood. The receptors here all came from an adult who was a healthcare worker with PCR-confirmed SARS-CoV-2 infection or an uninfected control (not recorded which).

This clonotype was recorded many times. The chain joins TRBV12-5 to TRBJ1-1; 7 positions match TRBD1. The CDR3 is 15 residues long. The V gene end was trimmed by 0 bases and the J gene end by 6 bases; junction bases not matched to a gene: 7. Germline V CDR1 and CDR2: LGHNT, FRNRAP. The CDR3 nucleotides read TGTGCTAGTGGTTTGGTGACAGGGATTAGGGCTGAAGCTTTCTTT. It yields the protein CASGLVTGIRAEAFF.

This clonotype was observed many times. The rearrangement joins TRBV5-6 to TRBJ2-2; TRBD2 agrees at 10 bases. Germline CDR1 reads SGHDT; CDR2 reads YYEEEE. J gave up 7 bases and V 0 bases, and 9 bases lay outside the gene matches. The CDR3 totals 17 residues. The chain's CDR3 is CASSLEGLAGVGGELFF. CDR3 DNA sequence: TGTGCCAGCAGCTTGGAGGGGCTAGCGGGAGTCGGCGGGGAGCTGTTTTTT.

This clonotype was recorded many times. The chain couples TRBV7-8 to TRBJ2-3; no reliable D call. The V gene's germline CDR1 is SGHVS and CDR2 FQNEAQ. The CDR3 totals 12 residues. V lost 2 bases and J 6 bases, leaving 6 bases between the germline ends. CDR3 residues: CASSLRADTQYF. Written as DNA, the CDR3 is TGTGCCAGCAGCTTACGGGCCGATACGCAGTATTTT.

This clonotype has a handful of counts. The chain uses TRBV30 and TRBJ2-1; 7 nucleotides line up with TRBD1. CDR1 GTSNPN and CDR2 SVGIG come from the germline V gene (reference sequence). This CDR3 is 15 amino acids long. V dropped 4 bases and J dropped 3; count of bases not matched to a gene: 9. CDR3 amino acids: CAWTPGQSFYNEQFF. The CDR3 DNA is TGTGCCTGGACTCCGGGACAGAGTTTCTACAATGAGCAGTTCTTC.

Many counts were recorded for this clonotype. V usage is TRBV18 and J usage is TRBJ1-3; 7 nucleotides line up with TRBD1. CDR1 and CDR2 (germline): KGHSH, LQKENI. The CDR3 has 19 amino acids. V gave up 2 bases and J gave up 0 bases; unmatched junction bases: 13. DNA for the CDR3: TGTGCCAGCTCACCAAGCGCCGGGACAGTTTTACTCTCTGGAAACACCATATATTTT. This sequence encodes CASSPSAGTVLLSGNTIYF.

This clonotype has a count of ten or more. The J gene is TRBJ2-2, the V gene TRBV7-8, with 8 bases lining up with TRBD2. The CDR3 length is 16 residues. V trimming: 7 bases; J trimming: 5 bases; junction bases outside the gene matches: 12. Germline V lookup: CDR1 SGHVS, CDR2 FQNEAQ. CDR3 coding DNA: TGTGCCAGCACCCCCGGGACTAGTGAAGGAACCGGGGAGCTGTTTTTT. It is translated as CASTPGTSEGTGELFF.

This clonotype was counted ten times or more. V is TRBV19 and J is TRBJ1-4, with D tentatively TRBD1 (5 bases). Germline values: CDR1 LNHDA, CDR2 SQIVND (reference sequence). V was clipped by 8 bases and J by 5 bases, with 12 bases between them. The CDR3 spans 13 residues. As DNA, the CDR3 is TGTGCCAGTGTGGGGCGTTCAAATGAAAAACTGTTTTTT. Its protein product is CASVGRSNEKLFF. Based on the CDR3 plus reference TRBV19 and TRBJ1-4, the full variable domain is DGGITQSPKYLFRKEGQNVTLSCEQNLNHDAMYWYRQDPGQGLRLIYYSQIVNDFQKGDIAEGYSVSREKKESFPLTVTSAQKNPTAFYLCASVGRSNEKLFFGSGTQLSVL.

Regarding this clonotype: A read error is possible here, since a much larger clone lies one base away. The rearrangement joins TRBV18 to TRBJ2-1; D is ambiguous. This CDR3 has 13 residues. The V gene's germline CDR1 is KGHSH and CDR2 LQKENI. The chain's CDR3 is CASSPSEYNVQFF. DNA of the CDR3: TGTGCCAGCTCACCATCAGAATACAATGTGCAGTTCTTC.

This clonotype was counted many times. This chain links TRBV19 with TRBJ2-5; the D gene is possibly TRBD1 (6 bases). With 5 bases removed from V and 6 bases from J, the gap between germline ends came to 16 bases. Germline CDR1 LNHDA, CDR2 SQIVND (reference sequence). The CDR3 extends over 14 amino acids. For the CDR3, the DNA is TGTGCCAGTAGTTCCACCCTAGGGGGTAAGACCCAGTACTTC. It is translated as CASSSTLGGKTQYF.

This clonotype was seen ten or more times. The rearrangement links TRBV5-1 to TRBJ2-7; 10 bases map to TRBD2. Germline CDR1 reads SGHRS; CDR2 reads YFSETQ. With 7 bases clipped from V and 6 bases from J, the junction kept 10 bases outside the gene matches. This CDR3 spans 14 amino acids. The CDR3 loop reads CASGDLAGVPEQYF. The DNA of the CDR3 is TGCGCCAGCGGGGACCTAGCGGGAGTCCCCGAGCAGTACTTC.

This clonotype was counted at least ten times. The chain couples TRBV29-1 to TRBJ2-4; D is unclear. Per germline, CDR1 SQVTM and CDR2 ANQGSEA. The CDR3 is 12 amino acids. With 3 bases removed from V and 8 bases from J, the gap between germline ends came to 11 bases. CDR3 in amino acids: CSVEGGLDIQYF. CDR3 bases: TGCAGCGTTGAGGGTGGGCTGGACATTCAGTACTTC.

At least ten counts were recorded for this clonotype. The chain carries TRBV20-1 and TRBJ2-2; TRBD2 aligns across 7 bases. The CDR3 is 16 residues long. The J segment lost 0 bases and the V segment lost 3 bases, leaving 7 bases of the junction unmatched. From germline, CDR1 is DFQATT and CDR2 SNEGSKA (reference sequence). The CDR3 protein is CSASFGGSSNTGELFF. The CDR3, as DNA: TGCAGTGCTAGTTTTGGCGGGAGCTCGAACACCGGGGAGCTGTTTTTT.

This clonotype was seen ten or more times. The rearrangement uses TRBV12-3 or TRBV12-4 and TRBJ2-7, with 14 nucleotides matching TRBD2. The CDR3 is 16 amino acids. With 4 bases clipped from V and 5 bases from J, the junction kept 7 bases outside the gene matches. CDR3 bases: TGTGCCAGCAGTTCAAGGACTAGCGGGAGGAGGCACGAGCAGTACTTC. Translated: CASSSRTSGRRHEQYF.

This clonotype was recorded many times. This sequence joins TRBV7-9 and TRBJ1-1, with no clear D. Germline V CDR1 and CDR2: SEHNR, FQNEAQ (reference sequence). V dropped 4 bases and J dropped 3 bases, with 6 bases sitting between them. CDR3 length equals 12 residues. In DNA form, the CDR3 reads TGTGCCAGCAGCTGGGGTGACACTGAAGCTTTCTTT. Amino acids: CASSWGDTEAFF. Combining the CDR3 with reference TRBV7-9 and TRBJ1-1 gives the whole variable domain DTGVSQNPRHKITKRGQNVTFRCDPISEHNRLYWYRQTLGQGPEFLTYFQNEAQLEKSRLLSDRFSAERPKGSFSTLEIQRTEQGDSAMYLCASSWGDTEAFFGQGTRLTVV.

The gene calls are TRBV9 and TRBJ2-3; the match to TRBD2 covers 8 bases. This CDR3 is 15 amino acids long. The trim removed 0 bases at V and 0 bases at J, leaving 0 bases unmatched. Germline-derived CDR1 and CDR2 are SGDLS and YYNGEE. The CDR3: CASSVGLASTDTQYF. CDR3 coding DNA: TGTGCCAGCAGCGTAGGACTAGCGAGCACAGATACGCAGTATTTT.

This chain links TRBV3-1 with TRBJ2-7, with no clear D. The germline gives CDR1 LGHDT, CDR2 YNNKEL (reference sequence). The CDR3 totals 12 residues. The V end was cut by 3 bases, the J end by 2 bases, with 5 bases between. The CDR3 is CASSQGTYEQYF. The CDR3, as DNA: TGTGCCAGCAGCCAGGGTACCTACGAGCAGTACTTC.

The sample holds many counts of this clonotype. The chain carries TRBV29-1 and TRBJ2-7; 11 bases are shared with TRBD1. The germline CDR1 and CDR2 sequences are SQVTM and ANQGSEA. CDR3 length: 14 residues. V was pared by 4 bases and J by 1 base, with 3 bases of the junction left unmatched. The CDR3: CSVVGQGASYEQYF. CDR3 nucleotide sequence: TGCAGCGTTGTCGGACAGGGGGCATCCTACGAGCAGTACTTC.

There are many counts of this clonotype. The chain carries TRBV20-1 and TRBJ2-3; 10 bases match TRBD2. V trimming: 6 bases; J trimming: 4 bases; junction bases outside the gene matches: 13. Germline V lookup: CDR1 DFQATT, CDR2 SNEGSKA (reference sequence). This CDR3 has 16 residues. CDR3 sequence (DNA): TGCAGTGCCGCCCTAATAGCGGGAGGTAGCGCAGATACGCAGTATTTT. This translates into CSAALIAGGSADTQYF.

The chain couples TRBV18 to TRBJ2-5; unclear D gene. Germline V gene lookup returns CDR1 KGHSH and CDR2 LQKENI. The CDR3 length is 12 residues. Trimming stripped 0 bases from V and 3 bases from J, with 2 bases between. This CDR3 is CASSPPEETQYF. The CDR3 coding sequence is TGTGCCAGCTCACCACCGGAAGAGACCCAGTACTTC.

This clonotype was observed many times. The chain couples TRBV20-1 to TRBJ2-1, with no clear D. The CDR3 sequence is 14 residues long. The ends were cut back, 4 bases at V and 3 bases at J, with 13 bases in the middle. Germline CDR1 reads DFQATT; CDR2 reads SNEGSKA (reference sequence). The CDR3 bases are TGCAGTGCTAAATCCAGAGAGTTCTACAATGAGCAGTTCTTC. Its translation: CSAKSREFYNEQFF.